A selection of T cell receptor beta chains follows, all from one sample in a study of CD8+ T cells in alopecia areata. Assay: immunoSEQ multiplex PCR; the TCRdb copy retains only in-frame clones and omits some. The sample yields 200,000 or so clones, 58% seen once. The specimen comprised CD4+ T cells sorted from blood, sampled at week 24, from a patient treated with tofacitinib. All receptors derive from a human donor with alopecia areata. Both conserved end residues are part of each CDR3. The D gene is left open where the match is weak. Only part of the rows carry a size: once, few, many, or a class if the clone is expanded.

NA | TRBJ2-5 | TRBD2 | TRBV10-3 | CAISERTSGVETQYF | TGTGCCATCAGTGAAAGGACTAGCGGGGTTGAGACCCAGTACTTC
NA | TRBJ2-3 | TRBD1 | TRBV9 | CASSVASGTGASDTQYF | TGTGCCAGCAGCGTAGCTTCGGGGACAGGGGCATCAGATACGCAGTATTTT
NA | TRBJ2-4 | NA | TRBV4-1 | CASSRQQGEGIQYF | TGCGCCAGCAGCCGACAACAGGGGGAGGGCATTCAGTACTTC
NA | TRBJ1-1 | NA | TRBV18 | CASSPAMGMNTEAFF | TGTGCCAGCTCACCAGCTATGGGAATGAACACTGAAGCTTTCTTT
NA | TRBJ2-2 | TRBD1 | TRBV29-1 | CSVVQGARGGELFF | TGCAGCGTTGTCCAGGGGGCGCGGGGCGGGGAGCTGTTTTTT
NA | TRBJ1-6 | NA | TRBV25-1 | CASSDGFNSPLHF | TGTGCCAGCAGTGACGGATTTAATTCACCCCTCCACTTT
NA | TRBJ2-7 | TRBD2 | TRBV6-5 | CASRRLAGSYEQYF | TGTGCCAGCAGACGACTAGCCGGCTCCTACGAGCAGTACTTC
NA | TRBJ2-6 | TRBD1 | TRBV5-4 | CASSAPGQGSYGANVLTF | TGTGCCAGCAGCGCACCGGGACAGGGTTCTTATGGGGCCAACGTCCTGACTTTC
once | TRBJ2-3 | TRBD1 | TRBV6-5 | CASAWDRKTDTQYF | TGTGCCAGCGCGTGGGACAGGAAGACAGATACGCAGTATTTT
NA | TRBJ1-6 | NA | TRBV7-2 | CASSDTNSPLHF | TGTGCCAGCAGCGATACGAATTCACCCCTCCACTTT
few | TRBJ2-1 | NA | TRBV4-2 | CASSPEPYNEQFF | TGTGCCAGCAGCCCAGAGCCTTACAATGAGCAGTTCTTC
few | TRBJ2-3 | NA | TRBV5-4 | CASSLAGEDTQYF | TGTGCCAGCAGCTTGGCAGGGGAGGATACGCAGTATTTT
NA | TRBJ1-1 | NA | TRBV10-3 | CASTGDRNTEAFF | TGTGCCAGCACCGGAGACAGGAACACTGAAGCTTTCTTT
NA | TRBJ1-5 | TRBD1 | TRBV6-6 | CASSYSRQGVGQPQHF | TGTGCCAGCAGTTACTCACGACAGGGGGTTGGACAGCCCCAGCATTTT
NA | TRBJ2-3 | NA | TRBV5-4 | CASSLDTNTQYF | TGTGCCAGCAGCTTGGACACAAATACGCAGTATTTT
NA | TRBJ2-5 | TRBD2 | TRBV6-5 | CASSLTSGGAGETQYF | TGTGCCAGCAGTTTGACTAGCGGGGGGGCAGGGGAGACCCAGTACTTC
few | TRBJ2-7 | TRBD1 | TRBV29-1 | CSVSQGEFYEQYF | TGCAGCGTTTCCCAGGGGGAATTCTACGAGCAGTACTTC
NA | TRBJ2-1 | NA | TRBV18 | CASSPLAGLSYNEQFF | TGTGCCAGCTCACCACTCGCAGGGCTGTCATACAATGAGCAGTTCTTC
NA | TRBJ2-1 | TRBD1 | TRBV25-1 | CASSATGYRGHEQFF | TGTGCCAGCAGTGCGACAGGGTATCGTGGACATGAGCAGTTCTTC
few | TRBJ1-5 | TRBD1 | TRBV5-6 | CASSFKGQGNQPQHF | TGTGCCAGCAGCTTTAAGGGACAGGGCAATCAGCCCCAGCATTTT
NA | TRBJ1-2 | TRBD1 | TRBV18 | CASSPGGAKVGYTF | TGTGCCAGCTCCCCAGGGGGGGCGAAAGTCGGCTACACCTTC
NA | TRBJ2-5 | TRBD2 | TRBV5-1 | CASSRTSGNQETQYF | TGCGCCAGCAGTCGGACTAGCGGAAATCAAGAGACCCAGTACTTC
once | TRBJ2-2 | NA | TRBV2 | CASSVRGPNTGELFF | TGTGCCAGCAGTGTAAGGGGACCAAACACCGGGGAGCTGTTTTTT
NA | TRBJ2-7 | TRBD2 | TRBV29-1 | CSVGLRLAGSFYEQYF | TGCAGCGTTGGCTTACGACTAGCGGGGAGTTTCTACGAGCAGTACTTC
once | TRBJ2-1 | TRBD2 | TRBV18 | CASSPGGPNEQFF | TGTGCCAGCTCCCCGGGAGGGCCCAATGAGCAGTTCTTC
NA | TRBJ2-5 | NA | TRBV7-2 | CASSLMLRGSETQYF | TGTGCCAGCAGCTTAATGTTGCGGGGCTCTGAGACCCAGTACTTC
NA | TRBJ2-1 | NA | TRBV2 | CASWGEVGEQFF | TGTGCCAGCTGGGGTGAAGTAGGTGAGCAGTTCTTC
few | TRBJ1-6 | TRBD1 | TRBV4-3 | CASSQGRDRGTPLHF | TGCGCCAGCAGCCAAGGCAGGGACAGAGGGACACCCCTCCACTTT
few | TRBJ2-7 | TRBD2 | TRBV15 | CATSRGSGRADEQYF | TGTGCCACCAGCAGAGGGAGCGGGAGGGCGGACGAGCAGTACTTC
NA | TRBJ2-5 | NA | TRBV25-1 | CASSAIRGRRETQYF | TGTGCCAGCAGTGCAATTCGGGGGCGCCGGGAGACCCAGTACTTC
NA | TRBJ2-7 | TRBD2 | TRBV25-1 | CASSASGASYEQYF | TGTGCCAGCAGCGCTAGCGGGGCCAGCTACGAGCAGTACTTC
NA | TRBJ2-7 | TRBD1 | TRBV30 | CAWSGQGWNEQYF | TGTGCCTGGAGCGGACAGGGATGGAACGAGCAGTACTTC
NA | TRBJ2-3 | TRBD2 | TRBV29-1 | CSASIAGGVDTQYF | TGCAGCGCCTCTATAGCGGGGGGGGTCGATACGCAGTATTTT
NA | TRBJ1-4 | NA | TRBV29-1 | CSVVVGWNNEKLFF | TGCAGCGTTGTAGTGGGCTGGAATAATGAAAAACTGTTTTTT
NA | TRBJ2-5 | NA | TRBV19 | CASSIVTGEETQYF | TGTGCCAGTAGTATAGTTACAGGAGAAGAGACCCAGTACTTC
NA | TRBJ2-7 | TRBD1 | TRBV6-1 | CASRDRGSTYEQYF | TGTGCCAGCAGGGACAGGGGCTCGACCTACGAGCAGTACTTC
NA | TRBJ2-3 | TRBD2 | TRBV10-3 | CAISGGGPGTDTQYF | TGTGCCATCAGCGGGGGAGGGCCTGGGACAGATACGCAGTATTTT
NA | TRBJ1-4 | NA | TRBV29-1 | CSVYASRGEKLFF | TGCAGCGTTTATGCCAGTCGGGGTGAAAAACTGTTTTTT
NA | TRBJ2-7 | NA | TRBV25-1 | CASSALPGRSLEQYF | TGTGCCAGCAGTGCCCTACCGGGACGATCCCTGGAGCAGTACTTC
NA | TRBJ1-2 | NA | TRBV28 | CASTEISNYGYTF | TGTGCCAGCACCGAGATTTCTAACTATGGCTACACCTTC
NA | TRBJ2-7 | NA | TRBV6-1 | CASGGKVTRSYEQYF | TGTGCCAGCGGAGGCAAGGTTACGCGATCCTACGAGCAGTACTTC